This entry lists 25 T cell receptor beta chains sequenced from one sample in a study of T cells in Graves' hyperthyroidism and ophthalmopathy. Regions amplified from RNA transcripts were the TCR beta CDR3 regions. Primed by the HTBI set, a first-round RT-PCR was run on the TCR CDR3. Using its own MiXCR run on the multiplex PCR reads, TCRdb lists one record per CDR3 protein. The sample lists 600,000 to 850,000 distinct CDR3 sequences; about 17% were seen once. The sequenced sample consisted of blood. The receptors come from a woman between 45 and 65 years old with Graves' hyperthyroidism that later progressed to Graves' ophthalmopathy.

This clonotype has more than one count but fewer than ten. This chain joins TRBV5-1 and TRBJ1-5, with TRBD1 identical over 9 bases. CDR3 size: 15 residues. The V and J ends lost 4 bases and 7 bases, in that order; junction bases with no gene match: 9. Germline-derived CDR1 and CDR2 are SGHRS and YFSETQ. Here the CDR3 DNA reads TGCGCCAGCAGCCTACCTGGGACAGGGTGCCAGCCCCAGCATTTT. Protein sequence: CASSLPGTGCQPQHF. Using reference TRBV5-1 and TRBJ1-5 for the parts outside the CDR3, the full variable domain is KAGVTQTPRYLIKTRGQQVTLSCSPISGHRSVSWYQQTPGQGLQFLFEYFSETQRNKGNFPGRFSGRQFSNSRSEMNVSTLELGDSALYLCASSLPGTGCQPQHFGDGTRLSIL.

Ten or more counts support this clonotype. V is TRBV2 and J is TRBJ2-5; 10 bases align to TRBD1. The CDR3 spans 14 residues. Losses at the gene ends were 6 bases for V and 5 bases for J; bases not matched to a gene: 6. Germline V gene data show CDR1 as SNHLY and CDR2 as FYNNEI. The CDR3 loop is CASRGDRGYETQYF. The CDR3 DNA is TGTGCCAGCAGGGGGGACAGGGGATACGAGACCCAGTACTTC.

This clonotype showed up just a few times. V gene TRBV4-1 combines with J gene TRBJ1-4; D is unresolved. From germline, CDR1 is MGHRA and CDR2 YSYEKL. The CDR3 runs 15 residues. Trimming took 0 bases from V and 6 from J, leaving 11 bases between them. This CDR3 is CASSQDRGYDEKLFF. CDR3 nucleotide sequence: TGCGCCAGCAGCCAAGATAGAGGGTACGATGAAAAACTGTTTTTT.

This clonotype showed up just a few times. The gene calls are TRBV7-9 and TRBJ1-2; possibly TRBD1 for D (5 bases). Germline V lookup: CDR1 SEHNR, CDR2 FQNEAQ (reference sequence). CDR3 length equals 14 residues. V dropped 0 bases and J dropped 12 bases, with 17 bases sitting between them. CDR3 region: CASSLAARENRDTF. The CDR3 nucleotides read TGTGCCAGCAGCTTAGCCGCCAGGGAGAATAGGGACACCTTC.

This clonotype came up many times. J is TRBJ1-4 and V is TRBV7-3; 9 positions agree with TRBD1. The V segment lost 3 bases and the J segment 8 bases; nucleotides outside the gene matches: 7. Germline V CDR1 and CDR2: SGHTA, FQGTGA. This CDR3 is built from 15 residues. The chain's CDR3 is CASSLIGTGNEKLFF. The CDR3 nucleotides read TGTGCCAGCAGCTTGATCGGGACAGGGAACGAAAAACTGTTTTTT.

This clonotype was counted a few times. The genes are TRBV3-1 and TRBJ2-7; TRBD1 aligns across 9 bases. J gave up 5 bases and V 1 base, and 9 bases lay outside the gene matches. The germline V gene has CDR1 LGHDT and CDR2 YNNKEL (reference sequence). The CDR3 sequence is 16 residues long. The CDR3 nucleotides are TGTGCCAGCAGCCAAGTTCTGCGGACAGGGGCTGACGAGCAGTACTTC. Its translation: CASSQVLRTGADEQYF.

This clonotype was recorded a few times. The J gene is TRBJ2-5, the V gene TRBV6-2 or TRBV6-3; 8 nucleotides line up with TRBD1. The CDR3 extends over 12 amino acids. V dropped 6 bases and J dropped 5; count of bases not matched to a gene: 2. Germline assignment: CDR1 MNHEY and CDR2 SVGEGT. CDR3 coding DNA: TGTGCCAGCAGGCGACAGGGGGAGACCCAGTACTTC. Translating it yields CASRRQGETQYF.

Comments on this clonotype: With a much larger clone just one base away, this may be a read error. V usage is TRBV18 and J usage is TRBJ2-2; possibly TRBD2 for D (5 bases). Germline-derived CDR1 and CDR2 are KGHSH and LQKENI. The CDR3 is 15 amino acids. The CDR3 loop is CASSPRQPNTGELVF. The CDR3 nucleotides read TGTGCCAGCTCACCACGGCAGCCGAACACCGGGGAGCTGGTTTTT. Full variable domain (outside the CDR3, taken from reference TRBV18 and TRBJ2-2): NAGVMQNPRHLVRRRGQEARLRCSPMKGHSHVYWYRQLPEEGLKFMVYLQKENIIDESGMPKERFSAEFPKEGPSILRIQQVVRGDSAAYFCASSPRQPNTGELVFGEGSRLTVL.

In this sample, this clonotype turned up a few times. J is TRBJ1-2 and V is TRBV10-3; 7 bases are a match to TRBD1. Germline V gene sequence: CDR1 ENHRY, CDR2 SYGVKD. The junction had 9 bases not matched to a gene; V was cut back by 3 bases and J by 5 bases. CDR3 length equals 15 residues. CDR3 loop: CAISDTGTASYGYTF. The CDR3 nucleotides are TGTGCCATCAGTGACACCGGGACAGCGTCGTATGGCTACACCTTC.

In its sample, this clonotype was seen a few times. This chain joins TRBV14 and TRBJ2-5; D gene uncertain. CDR1 and CDR2 (germline): SGHDN, FVKESK. The CDR3 sequence is 14 residues long. V was clipped by 0 bases and J by 4 bases, with 9 bases between them. CDR3: CASSQDLRPETQYF. The CDR3 DNA is TGTGCCAGCAGCCAAGATCTCAGGCCAGAGACCCAGTACTTC.

This clonotype was seen a few times. V gene TRBV20-1 combines with J gene TRBJ1-6, with unresolved D. Deletions cut 3 bases from V and 3 bases from J, with 18 bases between. The CDR3 runs 17 residues. Per the germline V gene, CDR1 is DFQATT and CDR2 is SNEGSKA (reference sequence). The DNA of the CDR3 is TGCAGTGCTAGCGTCGGGGTTAGTCAAGACTATAATTCACCCCTCCACTTT. The encoded protein is CSASVGVSQDYNSPLHF.

A few counts support this clonotype. The chain carries TRBV24-1 and TRBJ1-2, with a tentative D call TRBD1 (5 bases). There are 15 residues in the CDR3. Germline CDR1 reads KGHDR; CDR2 reads SFDVKD. V lost 4 bases and J 8 bases, leaving 19 bases between the germline ends. The CDR3 DNA is TGTGCCACCAGTGACCCAGGGACGTTGGAGGGAGGCTACACCTTC. As protein: CATSDPGTLEGGYTF.

Comments on this clonotype: A clone one base away is much larger, so this may be a read error. The V gene is TRBV11-2, the J gene TRBJ2-7; 8 bases match TRBD1. This CDR3 has 14 residues. Germline V CDR1 and CDR2: SGHAT, FQNNGV. In DNA, the CDR3 is TGTGCCGGCAGCTCAGCAGGGGGCAACGGCGAGCAGTACTTC. Protein: CAGSSAGGNGEQYF.

The rearrangement uses TRBV7-2 and TRBJ1-2; D gene ambiguous. The CDR3 contains 13 residues. Trimming left V 5 bases short and J 4 bases short, with 11 bases between. Germline assignment: CDR1 SGHTA and CDR2 FQGNSA. The CDR3 loop reads CASSPESSYGYTF. CDR3 DNA sequence: TGTGCCAGCAGCCCCGAGTCTTCCTATGGCTACACCTTC. Full variable domain (remainder filled in from reference TRBV7-2 and TRBJ1-2): GAGVSQSPSNKVTEKGKDVELRCDPISGHTALYWYRQSLGQGLEFLIYFQGNSAPDKSGLPSDRFSAERTGGSVSTLTIQRTQQEDSAVYLCASSPESSYGYTFGSGTRLTVV.

This clonotype showed up many times. DNA of the CDR3: TGCAGTGCTATTTTACAGACTTACAATGAGCAGTTCTTC. This codes for CSAILQTYNEQFF. The rearrangement uses TRBV20-1 and TRBJ2-1; D unclear. CDR1 is DFQATT and CDR2 is SNEGSKA in the germline V gene (reference sequence). Trimming cost V 4 bases and J 4 bases, with 11 bases left between them. CDR3 length: 13 amino acids.

At least ten counts were recorded for this clonotype. V usage is TRBV7-9 and J usage is TRBJ2-3; D is possibly TRBD2 (6 bases). Germline V gives CDR1 SEHNR, CDR2 FQNEAQ (reference sequence). The V and J ends lost 0 bases and 0 bases respectively, with 13 bases between them. The length of the CDR3 is 17 residues. This chain's CDR3 is CASSLARRDTSTDTQYF. CDR3 DNA sequence: TGTGCCAGCAGCTTAGCGCGGAGGGATACTAGCACAGATACGCAGTATTTT. Variable domain in full (rest from reference TRBV7-9 and TRBJ2-3): DTGVSQNPRHKITKRGQNVTFRCDPISEHNRLYWYRQTLGQGPEFLTYFQNEAQLEKSRLLSDRFSAERPKGSFSTLEIQRTEQGDSAMYLCASSLARRDTSTDTQYFGPGTRLTVL.

In this sample, this clonotype turned up a few times. The rearrangement joins TRBV2 to TRBJ2-2, with D hard to call. The CDR3 length is 13 residues. The germline CDR1 and CDR2 sequences are SNHLY and FYNNEI. The germline V and J ends were trimmed by 3 bases and 4 bases, with 6 bases remaining between them. The CDR3 here is CASSDFVTGELFF. CDR3 DNA sequence: TGTGCCAGCAGTGACTTTGTCACCGGGGAGCTGTTTTTT.

This clonotype has a count of ten or more. The J gene is TRBJ2-7, the V gene TRBV13; no reliable D call. The CDR3 runs 15 residues. Germline loops: CDR1 PRHDT, CDR2 FYEKMQ (reference sequence). V was pared by 0 bases and J by 2 bases, with 11 bases between. This CDR3 reads CASSLGSRRAYEQYF. The DNA of the CDR3 is TGTGCCAGCAGCTTAGGCTCTCGGAGAGCCTACGAGCAGTACTTC.

The rearrangement links TRBV5-4 to TRBJ2-7, with TRBD2 matching 15 bases. The CDR3 runs 17 residues. Germline CDR1 is SGHNT and CDR2 is YYREEE (reference sequence). With 2 bases clipped from V and 7 bases from J, the junction kept 10 bases outside the gene matches. CDR3 protein: CASSLPLRGLAGGEQYF. In nucleotides, the CDR3 is TGTGCCAGCAGCTTACCCTTACGGGGACTAGCGGGAGGAGAGCAGTACTTC.

This clonotype was observed many times. CDR3 loop: CASSLNRGANTGELFF. In DNA form, the CDR3 reads TGCGCCAGCAGCTTGAACAGGGGCGCGAACACCGGGGAGCTGTTTTTT. This chain connects TRBV5-1 to TRBJ2-2; 7 nucleotides match TRBD1. Per the germline V gene, CDR1 is SGHRS and CDR2 is YFSETQ. V trimming: 1 base; J trimming: 0 bases; junction bases outside the gene matches: 3. The length of the CDR3 is 16 residues.

The chain carries TRBV20-1 and TRBJ2-5, with TRBD1 as a possible D gene (5 bases). Germline V gene lookup returns CDR1 DFQATT and CDR2 SNEGSKA (reference sequence). Trimming took off 4 bases at V and 7 bases at J, with 16 bases between the two ends. CDR3 size: 13 residues. The CDR3 sequence: CSANVRQLGTQYF. The CDR3 DNA reads TGCAGTGCTAACGTTAGACAGCTTGGGACCCAGTACTTC.

This clonotype has just a few counts. The chain has TRBV6-1 and TRBJ1-5; 7 nucleotides match TRBD1. Germline assignment: CDR1 MNHNS and CDR2 SASEGT. This CDR3 contains 14 residues. V trimming: 1 base; J trimming: 6 bases; junction bases outside the gene matches: 3. The CDR3 spells CASSEVRGPQPQHF. DNA of the CDR3: TGTGCCAGCAGTGAAGTTAGGGGGCCTCAGCCCCAGCATTTT.

This clonotype was observed a few times. The CDR3: CASTPGAGDEQFF. The CDR3 region has the DNA TGTGCCAGCACCCCCGGAGCGGGGGATGAGCAGTTCTTC. The chain employs TRBV5-5 and TRBJ2-1, with TRBD2 matching 8 bases. V lost 6 bases to trimming and J lost 8 bases; unmatched junction nucleotides: 7. CDR3 length: 13 residues. Germline CDR1 and CDR2: SGHKS and YYEKEE (reference sequence).

This sequence joins TRBV6-2 or TRBV6-3 and TRBJ2-7; D not resolved. CDR3 length equals 13 residues. Germline V gene lookup returns CDR1 MNHEY and CDR2 SVGEGT. V dropped 6 bases and J dropped 1 base, with 10 bases sitting between them. The CDR3 DNA reads as TGTGCCAGCAGAATAGACGGGTCCTACGAGCAGTACTTC. Its translation is CASRIDGSYEQYF.

This chain joins TRBV12-3 or TRBV12-4 and TRBJ1-3; D unclear. This CDR3 has 13 residues. V was trimmed by 7 bases and J by 1 base, leaving 8 bases between them. The CDR3 is CASIPLSGNTIYF. In DNA, the CDR3 is TGTGCCAGCATCCCTCTATCTGGAAACACCATATATTTT.